This is a list of T cell receptor beta chains from one sample in a study of blood T cell repertoires in COVID-19. Profiled with immunoSEQ multiplex PCR; TCRdb holds only in-frame clones, not every one. The sample yields a few hundred thousand clones, 80% to 90% seen once. Sequencing was done on a sample of peripheral blood. These receptors came from a woman between 40 and 55 years old who had recovered from COVID-19. CDR3s include the opening cysteine and the closing phenylalanine or tryptophan. Each record gives: V gene, D gene, CDR3 length, clone size, J gene, CDR3 protein, CDR3 DNA. D genes are given only for firm matches. Some rows have no size entry. The others give once, few or many, or a class for an expanded clone.

>TRBV5-1|TRBD1|14|NA|TRBJ1-2
CASSLEIGGAGYTF
TGCGCCAGCAGCTTGGAGATAGGGGGCGCGGGCTACACCTTC
>TRBV3-1/TRBV3-2|NA|16|many|TRBJ2-5
CASSPGLTETQETQYF
TGTGCCAGCAGCCCAGGCCTCACTGAGACCCAAGAGACCCAGTACTTC
>TRBV12-3/TRBV12-4|NA|11|NA|TRBJ1-5
CASSRGQPQHF
TGTGCCAGCAGCCGCGGGCAGCCCCAGCATTTT
>TRBV10-3|NA|13|NA|TRBJ2-5
CAISSRAEETQYF
TGTGCCATCAGTTCGAGGGCTGAGGAGACCCAGTACTTC
>TRBV5-4|TRBD1|14|NA|TRBJ2-3
CASSAGQVTDTQYF
TGTGCCAGCAGCGCGGGACAGGTCACAGATACGCAGTATTTT
>TRBV25-1|NA|17|NA|TRBJ1-1
CASSERVGGRDWTEAFF
TGTGCCAGCAGTGAAAGGGTCGGGGGGCGCGACTGGACTGAAGCTTTCTTT
>TRBV12-3/TRBV12-4|NA|13|NA|TRBJ1-2
CASSRRTDYGYTF
TGTGCCAGCAGCCGAAGGACAGACTATGGCTACACCTTC
>TRBV28|NA|13|NA|TRBJ1-3
CASSLEVGNTIYF
TGTGCCAGCAGTTTGGAGGTTGGAAACACCATATATTTT
>TRBV7-3|TRBD2|15|NA|TRBJ2-7
CASSSGLGPWDEQYF
TGTGCCAGCAGCTCAGGACTAGGGCCCTGGGACGAGCAGTACTTC
>TRBV29-1|NA|13|NA|TRBJ2-1
CSVEGGLYNEQFF
TGCAGCGTTGAAGGCGGACTCTACAATGAGCAGTTCTTC
>TRBV19|TRBD1|16|once|TRBJ2-2
CASSPRQGLDTGELFF
TGTGCCAGTAGTCCCCGACAGGGTCTCGACACCGGGGAGCTGTTTTTT
>TRBV4-2|NA|17|NA|TRBJ1-6
CASSQAVGGDNTEPLHF
TGTGCCAGCAGCCAAGCCGTCGGGGGGGACAATACTGAGCCCCTCCACTTT
>TRBV12-3/TRBV12-4|NA|13|NA|TRBJ1-2
CASSFATGGSYTF
TGTGCCAGCAGTTTCGCCACGGGGGGAAGCTACACCTTC
>TRBV15|NA|15|NA|TRBJ1-2
CATSRDLAGNYGYTF
TGTGCCACCAGCAGAGATCTGGCAGGCAACTATGGCTACACCTTC
>TRBV4-3|NA|17|NA|TRBJ1-4
CASSQDSFSGVGEKLFF
TGCGCCAGCAGCCAAGATTCCTTTTCCGGGGTCGGGGAAAAACTGTTTTTT
>TRBV12-3/TRBV12-4|TRBD1|13|NA|TRBJ2-5
CASSWTGTETQYF
TGTGCCAGCAGCTGGACAGGGACAGAGACCCAGTACTTC
>TRBV12-3/TRBV12-4|TRBD1|12|NA|TRBJ1-2
CASSRTGAGYTF
TGTGCCAGCAGCCGGACAGGGGCTGGCTACACCTTC
>TRBV10-3|TRBD1|14|NA|TRBJ1-1
CAITTGGRDTEAFF
TGTGCCATCACCACAGGGGGCAGAGACACTGAAGCTTTCTTT
>TRBV30|NA|12|once|TRBJ1-2
CAWSAGEHGYTF
TGTGCCTGGAGTGCAGGGGAGCATGGCTACACCTTC
>TRBV6-2/TRBV6-3|NA|20|NA|TRBJ1-5
CASSYSREIFSGKSNQPQHF
TGTGCCAGCAGTTACTCGAGGGAAATCTTCTCTGGAAAGAGCAATCAGCCCCAGCATTTT
>TRBV2|NA|16|NA|TRBJ2-4
CASSGKTLRAGNIQYF
TGTGCCAGCAGCGGAAAGACTCTGAGGGCAGGCAACATTCAGTACTTC
>TRBV12-3/TRBV12-4|NA|13|NA|TRBJ1-6
CASSRGQGSPLHF
TGTGCCAGCAGCCGGGGACAAGGGTCACCCCTCCACTTT
>TRBV6-5|TRBD1|14|NA|TRBJ1-2
CASRRVGQGYGYTF
TGTGCCAGCAGACGGGTTGGACAGGGGTATGGCTACACCTTC
>TRBV5-1|NA|16|NA|TRBJ1-4
CASSLVSGGLNEKLFF
TGCGCCAGCAGCTTGGTGTCTGGGGGCCTTAATGAAAAACTGTTTTTT
>TRBV4-1|NA|16|NA|TRBJ2-5
CASSQEGTFMGETQYF
TGCGCCAGCAGCCAAGAAGGGACATTCATGGGAGAGACCCAGTACTTC
>TRBV7-9|NA|14|NA|TRBJ2-1
CASSNPQGYNEQFF
TGTGCCAGCAGCAACCCACAGGGCTACAATGAGCAGTTCTTC
>TRBV4-1|NA|13|NA|TRBJ2-1
CASSQPAYNEQFF
TGCGCCAGCAGCCAGCCGGCCTACAATGAGCAGTTCTTC
>TRBV5-4|NA|14|NA|TRBJ1-1
CASSELTVNSEAFF
TGTGCCAGCAGCGAGCTTACAGTAAACTCTGAAGCTTTCTTT
>TRBV19|NA|14|NA|TRBJ2-7
CASSYGSEGYEQYF
TGTGCCAGTAGTTACGGGTCGGAGGGCTACGAGCAGTACTTC
>TRBV27|NA|14|NA|TRBJ2-1
CASSLISPHNEQFF
TGTGCCAGCAGTTTAATCTCCCCTCACAATGAGCAGTTCTTC
>TRBV11-2|TRBD1|16|NA|TRBJ2-1
CASSSSRDRVLNEQFF
TGTGCCAGCAGCTCCTCCCGGGACAGGGTACTAAATGAGCAGTTCTTC
>TRBV9|TRBD1|13|once|TRBJ1-2
CASSAFGTDGYTF
TGTGCCAGCAGCGCCTTCGGGACAGATGGCTACACCTTC
>TRBV7-9|TRBD1|15|few|TRBJ2-1
CASSEGQGGLNEQFF
TGTGCCAGCAGTGAAGGACAGGGTGGCTTAAATGAGCAGTTCTTC
>TRBV7-6|NA|17|few|TRBJ2-1
CASSQWVRGSFSDEQFF
TGTGCCAGCAGCCAATGGGTCCGCGGGTCGTTTAGTGATGAGCAGTTCTTC
>TRBV7-9|TRBD2|14|once|TRBJ2-5
CASSSPGGPETQYF
TGTGCCAGCAGCTCACCGGGGGGTCCGGAGACCCAGTACTTC
>TRBV19|TRBD1|16|NA|TRBJ1-2
CASALYPGQAKYGYTF
TGTGCCAGCGCCCTTTATCCGGGACAGGCTAAATATGGCTACACCTTC
>TRBV3-1/TRBV3-2|TRBD2|13|NA|TRBJ2-5
CASSQRGDPTQYF
TGTGCCAGCAGCCAACGGGGGGACCCTACCCAGTACTTC
>TRBV28|NA|14|few|TRBJ2-7
CASTSSVSSYEQYF
TGTGCCAGCACCTCATCGGTGAGCTCCTACGAGCAGTACTTC
>TRBV5-4|TRBD2|16|NA|TRBJ2-7
CASSAELAGGHYEQYF
TGTGCCAGCAGCGCAGAACTAGCGGGGGGGCACTACGAGCAGTACTTC
>TRBV6-6|TRBD2|16|NA|TRBJ2-3
CASSYAGLAGGDTQYF
TGTGCCAGCAGTTACGCGGGACTAGCGGGGGGGGATACGCAGTATTTT
>TRBV7-9|NA|15|NA|TRBJ1-1
CASPGGPLGATEAFF
TGTGCCAGCCCTGGGGGCCCCTTGGGGGCCACTGAAGCTTTCTTT
>TRBV5-4|NA|13|NA|TRBJ2-7
CASSQDIGYEQYF
TGTGCCAGCAGCCAGGACATAGGATACGAGCAGTACTTC
>TRBV28|NA|15|NA|TRBJ2-5
CASSFSSREEETQYF
TGTGCCAGCAGTTTTTCCAGCAGGGAAGAAGAGACCCAGTACTTC
>TRBV12-3/TRBV12-4|TRBD1|13|NA|TRBJ1-5
CASSQGGFQPQHF
TGTGCCAGCAGCCAAGGGGGCTTCCAGCCCCAGCATTTT
>TRBV2|TRBD1|17|NA|TRBJ2-7
CASSLTDRAYSSYEQYF
TGTGCCAGCAGCCTCACTGACAGGGCCTATAGCTCCTACGAGCAGTACTTC
>TRBV7-8|TRBD1|14|NA|TRBJ1-1
CASSQGTANTEAFF
TGTGCCAGCAGCCAAGGGACAGCGAACACTGAAGCTTTCTTT
>TRBV6-6|TRBD1|14|few|TRBJ1-1
CASSPRGTNTEAFF
TGTGCCAGCAGTCCCAGGGGGACGAACACTGAAGCTTTCTTT
>TRBV28|TRBD1|14|once|TRBJ1-5
CASSLGQPNQPQHF
TGTGCCAGCAGCCTGGGACAGCCTAATCAGCCCCAGCATTTT
>TRBV6-5|TRBD1|13|few|TRBJ1-2
CASSRGQDYGYTF
TGTGCCAGCAGCCGAGGACAGGACTATGGCTACACCTTC
>TRBV9|NA|14|NA|TRBJ1-2
CASSVVSGNYGYTF
TGTGCCAGCAGCGTAGTGTCAGGGAACTATGGCTACACCTTC
>TRBV19|NA|12|NA|TRBJ2-1
CASSRPYNEQFF
TGTGCCAGTAGTAGGCCTTACAATGAGCAGTTCTTC